These 17 T cell receptor beta chains came from one sample sequenced in a study of CD8 T cells in ankylosing spondylitis. Study results and limitations: What seemed typical of ankylosing spondylitis blood was a TCR beta motif built from roughly eight highly homologous variants.

TCRdb ran MiXCR on the 5' RACE reads and lists one entry per CDR3 protein. The table lists approximately 300,000 distinct CDR3 sequences, 7.5% to 9% of them singletons. No antigen has been identified for these receptors. Input material: blood, either unsorted or a sorted T cell fraction (not recorded which). These receptors were obtained from a male donor with ankylosing spondylitis.

This clonotype appeared many times. The chain employs TRBV5-1 and TRBJ2-1, with D maybe TRBD1 (5 bases). The CDR3 spans 14 residues. V shed 1 base and J shed 9 bases, with 14 bases lying between them. The germline V gene has CDR1 SGHRS and CDR2 YFSETQ. The DNA of the CDR3 is TGCGCCAGCAGCTTGCTGGGGTCCCAGGGTGAGCAGTTCTTC. Its translation: CASSLLGSQGEQFF.

This rearrangement joins TRBV6-4 to TRBJ1-5; no clear D. CDR1 and CDR2 from the germline V gene are MRHNA and SNTAGT. The CDR3 contains 16 residues. Trimming stripped 6 bases from V and 0 bases from J, with 15 bases between. The DNA for the CDR3 is TGTGCCAGCAGCCTTTGGTCCGGGGATAGCAATCAGCCCCAGCATTTT. Translating it yields CASSLWSGDSNQPQHF.

In its sample, this clonotype was seen many times. The J gene is TRBJ1-6, the V gene TRBV5-1; 9 bases are shared with TRBD1. This CDR3 region has 20 residues. The ends lost 4 bases at V and 0 bases at J; junction bases unmatched: 14. Germline V lookup: CDR1 SGHRS, CDR2 YFSETQ. This CDR3 reads CASSASGTGSLGSYNSPLHF. The CDR3 DNA reads TGCGCCAGCAGCGCCTCCGGGACAGGGAGTTTAGGCTCCTATAATTCACCCCTCCACTTT. The full variable domain, with the rest looked up from reference TRBV5-1 and TRBJ1-6, is KAGVTQTPRYLIKTRGQQVTLSCSPISGHRSVSWYQQTPGQGLQFLFEYFSETQRNKGNFPGRFSGRQFSNSRSEMNVSTLELGDSALYLCASSASGTGSLGSYNSPLHFGNGTRLTVT.

The chain couples TRBV12-3 or TRBV12-4 to TRBJ1-5; D possibly corresponds to TRBD1 (5 bases). Trimming pared 0 bases from V and 5 bases from J, leaving 11 bases between. The CDR3 has 15 amino acids. Here the CDR3 DNA reads TGTGCCAGCAGTTTAGCAGGGGCGGGGGATCAGCCCCAGCATTTT. Its protein is CASSLAGAGDQPQHF.

The CDR3 coding sequence is TGTGCCAGCAGTGAGGGGGACAGAAGCACAGATACGCAGTATTTT. This translates into CASSEGDRSTDTQYF. The chain has TRBV6-4 and TRBJ2-3; 7 bases map to TRBD1. V shed 3 bases and J 0 bases; nucleotides not matched to a gene: 3. Germline CDR1 reads MRHNA; CDR2 reads SNTAGT. The CDR3 extends over 15 amino acids.

This clonotype was detected only a few times. The chain couples TRBV5-5 to TRBJ2-7; D is perhaps TRBD2 (5 bases). V was clipped by 1 base and J by 1 base, with 9 bases between them. Germline V lookup: CDR1 SGHKS, CDR2 YYEKEE (reference sequence). The CDR3 has 14 residues. Written as DNA, the CDR3 is TGTGCCAGCAGCTTGCCTAGCCTTTCCTACGAGCAGTACTTC. Amino acids: CASSLPSLSYEQYF.

Here the CDR3 DNA reads TGTGCCAGCAGCTCTTGGGGGCCCGGGGAGCTGTTTTTT. This codes for CASSSWGPGELFF. The V and J genes are TRBV7-2 and TRBJ2-2, with D perhaps TRBD1 (6 bases). The CDR3 runs 13 residues. The germline V and J ends were trimmed by 4 bases and 6 bases, with 9 bases remaining between them. CDR1 is SGHTA, CDR2 FQGNSA, per germline.

V usage is TRBV5-1 and J usage is TRBJ1-2; no reliable D call. The germline V gene has CDR1 SGHRS and CDR2 YFSETQ. This CDR3 is built from 13 residues. V lost 1 base, J lost 8 bases, and 12 bases lay in between. This chain's CDR3 is CASSLRRGPGYTF. DNA of the CDR3: TGCGCCAGCAGCTTGCGCCGCGGTCCCGGCTACACCTTC.

This clonotype was observed many times. The chain is built from TRBV5-1 and TRBJ2-2, with TRBD2 as a possible D gene (6 bases). V gave up 3 bases and J gave up 0 bases, with 6 bases separating them. Germline values: CDR1 SGHRS, CDR2 YFSETQ. The CDR3 has 14 residues. The CDR3 DNA sequence: TGCGCCAGCAGCTGGACTACGAACACCGGGGAGCTGTTTTTT. Protein: CASSWTTNTGELFF.

This clonotype has just a few counts. The chain carries TRBV27 and TRBJ2-7; tentative D call: TRBD1 (6 bases). The germline gives CDR1 MNHEY, CDR2 SMNVEV (reference sequence). The CDR3 is made up of 15 amino acids. Trimming removed 5 bases at V and 3 bases at J, with 17 bases between. The CDR3 DNA sequence: TGTGCCAGCAGTCCCGCTTGGGGGCCAATCTACGAGCAGTACTTC. It translates to CASSPAWGPIYEQYF.

This clonotype appeared once. The chain is built from TRBV9 and TRBJ2-5; TRBD1 or TRBD2 may be the D gene (5 bases each). From germline, CDR1 is SGDLS and CDR2 YYNGEE. This CDR3 contains 14 residues. V shed 4 bases and J shed 6 bases, with 16 bases lying between them. For the CDR3, the DNA is TGTGCCAGCAGCCCCCGGGGCCCGCCGAAGACCCAGTACTTC. It encodes CASSPRGPPKTQYF.

On this clonotype itself: A much larger clone differs from this one at a single base, so this may be a read error. The chain uses TRBV7-2 and TRBJ1-1; D remains unclear. Germline V gives CDR1 SGHTA, CDR2 FQGNSA. This CDR3 comprises 15 residues. Written as DNA, the CDR3 is TGTGCCAGCAGCTTATATAACAGCAAGGTTACTGAAGCTCTCTTT. It is translated as CASSLYNSKVTEALF.

V is TRBV18 and J is TRBJ1-2; no definite D call. In germline, CDR1 is KGHSH, CDR2 LQKENI. The CDR3 has 14 residues. Between the trimmed V and J ends, which lost 3 bases and 4 bases, there was a span of 12 bases. The DNA for the CDR3 is TGTGCCAGCTCACCGTCAGGAGAAGCCTATGGCTACACCTTC. Amino acids: CASSPSGEAYGYTF.

V usage is TRBV5-1 and J usage is TRBJ2-2; 9 bases are a match to TRBD2. This CDR3 comprises 15 residues. The J segment lost 6 bases and the V segment lost 6 bases, leaving 9 bases of the junction unmatched. Germline V lookup: CDR1 SGHRS, CDR2 YFSETQ. The CDR3 DNA reads as TGCGCCAGCACGGAGACTAGCGGTTTCGCCGGGGAGCTGTTTTTT. Its protein product is CASTETSGFAGELFF.

This clonotype has at least ten counts. The genes are TRBV12-3 or TRBV12-4 and TRBJ2-1; 10 bases align to TRBD2. The V segment lost 6 bases and the J segment 6 bases; nucleotides outside the gene matches: 8. CDR3 size: 15 residues. In DNA, the CDR3 is TGTGCCAGCAGCCAAGCGGGGGGGAGGGGCAATGAGCAGTTCTTC. It is translated as CASSQAGGRGNEQFF.

In its sample, this clonotype was seen many times. The rearrangement links TRBV7-9 to TRBJ2-3, with 7 bases lining up with TRBD2. This CDR3 spans 15 amino acids. V dropped 2 bases and J dropped 4; count of bases not matched to a gene: 6. The germline V gene encodes CDR1 SEHNR and CDR2 FQNEAQ (reference sequence). In nucleotides, the CDR3 is TGTGCCAGCAGCTTAAGCCTAGCGGACGCAGATACGCAGTATTTT. Its translation is CASSLSLADADTQYF.

The chain uses TRBV30 and TRBJ2-1, with D maybe TRBD2 (5 bases). The CDR3 is made up of 14 amino acids. V was shortened by 4 bases and J by 0 bases, with 10 bases between the two germline ends. CDR1 and CDR2 from the germline V gene are GTSNPN and SVGIG (reference sequence). CDR3 nucleotides: TGTGCCTGGAATTCGGCGGGCTCCTACAATGAGCAGTTCTTC. Protein: CAWNSAGSYNEQFF.